The text below deals with one T cell receptor (beta chain). Its antigen is still unknown. Trimming shortened V by 4 bases and J by 6 bases, and 14 bases separated the two germline ends. The germline gives CDR1 SNHLY, CDR2 FYNNEI. The CDR3 length is 14 residues. This record comes from a study of OX40 agonist ivuxolimab in advanced cancers. Profiled with immunoSEQ multiplex PCR; TCRdb holds only in-frame clones, not every one. The repertoire includes 65,000 to 90,000 clones, under 95% of them detected once, and about 10% sits in the top ten. General study results and limits: The antigens recognized by the expanded peripheral T cells, that is their antigen specificity, were not determined. The CD4+ and CD8+ T cells in the blood had expanded clonally by week 6 at 0.1 to 3.0 mg/kg.

The chain has TRBV2 and TRBJ2-3; a possible D gene is TRBD2 (6 bases). This material consisted of CD4+ or CD8+ T cells sorted from blood, taken in a trial of the OX40 agonist ivuxolimab. The TCR sequence derives from an adult with an advanced solid tumor such as melanoma, head and neck, liver or kidney cancer. CDR3 in amino acids: CASSVRRDADTQYF. The DNA of the CDR3 is TGTGCCAGCAGTGTACGGAGGGACGCGGATACGCAGTATTTT.